The rows below give T cell receptor beta chains drawn from one sample of a study of T cells in Graves' hyperthyroidism and ophthalmopathy. MiXCR was run by TCRdb on the multiplex PCR reads, yielding one entry per CDR3 protein. Of roughly 350,000 distinct CDR3 sequences in the sample, roughly 14% were seen once. What was sequenced was blood. Every receptor here comes from a woman aged 30 to 39 with Graves' ophthalmopathy. Each CDR3 is given with its conserved first and last residue. The order of the fields is V gene, D gene, CDR3 protein. A D gene is named only where the DNA matches it firmly.

TRBV6-1 NA CASTGRRDQPQHF
TRBV7-3 NA CASIRWAGSNIQYF
TRBV28 TRBD1 CASSSFLDRDSYEQYF
TRBV7-2 NA CASSLTGVALHEQYF
TRBV19 TRBD1 CASSIAGGVGNEQFF
TRBV27 NA CASSLLSGQLDASSGNTIYF
TRBV4-3 TRBD2 CASSQVLAGGSYGQYF
TRBV5-5 NA CASSLQLQETQYF
TRBV28 TRBD2 CASSFGGARYEQYF
TRBV4-1 NA CASSQAHIRSGAEAFF
TRBV6-1 NA CASSFDRSDTGELFF
TRBV4-1 TRBD2 CASSQDGAGGRETQYF
TRBV7-2 TRBD2 CASSPGGLAGNEQFF
TRBV4-1 NA CASSQSHGPISGANVLTF
TRBV19 NA CASSIGRQQITDTQYF
TRBV5-1 NA CASSLAGQRQETQYF
TRBV29-1 TRBD2 CSVDAGDSYNEQFF
TRBV6-2/TRBV6-3 NA CASGRVHLHGYTF
TRBV19 TRBD1 CASTITGTGTAGYTF
TRBV4-1 NA CASSQVSLQDYGYTF
TRBV20-1 NA CSAKGGAGTTDTQYF
TRBV7-9 TRBD1 CASSLNRGNTEALF
TRBV7-9 TRBD1 CASSSSTDRDRGYTF
TRBV4-1 NA CASSQVQGAYEQYF
TRBV12-5 TRBD1 CASGQTGTKSVSNQPQHF
TRBV6-2/TRBV6-3 NA CASSYGGVLANQPQHF
TRBV15 TRBD1 CATSRGDRVGHQPQHF
TRBV5-1 TRBD1 CASSRGQLSSGNTIYF
TRBV20-1 TRBD2 CSANPGLAFQYF
TRBV5-5 NA CASGLGPARGTEAFF
TRBV15 NA CATSRVGRDYGYTF
TRBV20-1 NA CSAPGGAGFTEAFF
TRBV19 NA CASSEGRYTGELFF
TRBV7-9 TRBD1 CASSLGDSTYEQYF
TRBV20-1 TRBD1 CSARAPLRTGVNEQYF
TRBV6-2/TRBV6-3 TRBD1 CASSYATGNNQPQHF
TRBV2 TRBD2 CASSVRRERGGREQYF
TRBV12-3/TRBV12-4 NA CASSRAQPSQPQHF
TRBV6-1 NA CASRQSDSPLHF
TRBV7-8 NA CASSLYKPRQFPFSRYGYTF
TRBV20-1 TRBD1 CSARDSSSYNEQFF